This passage covers 4 T cell receptor beta chains from one sample sequenced in a study of tumor-infiltrating lymphocytes in primary liver carcinoma. Priming with a constant-region primer yielded TCR beta cDNA from 450 to 600 ng total RNA. Amplification in three nested multiplex PCR rounds with slightly modified ARM-PCR gave rise to TCR beta libraries. Each of the first two PCR rounds ran roughly 9 cycles with TRBV1-TRBV30 forward and C-beta reverse primers. From the multiplex PCR reads, TCRdb called clonotypes with MiXCR, one entry per CDR3 protein. This sample carries tens of thousands of distinct CDR3 sequences, 75% of them seen once, and the ten largest clones take 38%. Each 20-30 mg portion of unsorted bulk tissue served as the source for co-extraction of RNA and DNA. The sequenced material came from tumor-adjacent normal liver tissue. Every receptor here comes from a woman aged 30 to 39 with primary liver carcinoma and hepatitis B virus infection.

By proportion, this clonotype is medium-sized (0.01 to 0.1%). The chain recombines TRBV4-3 with TRBJ1-2, with a possible D match to TRBD1 (5 bases). V was clipped by 4 bases and J by 7 bases, with 16 bases between them. The CDR3 is 14 residues long. Germline V CDR1 and CDR2: LGHNA, YSLEER. CDR3 sequence reads: CASSPSREIAGYTF. The CDR3 DNA reads TGCGCCAGCAGCCCATCCAGGGAGATCGCTGGCTACACCTTC.

Worth noting for this clonotype: One junction end does not reproduce the germline sequence, and a read error may be involved. This chain connects TRBV11-2 to TRBJ2-5; maybe TRBD2 (6 bases). The length of the CDR3 is 17 residues. CDR1 SGHAT and CDR2 FQNNGV come from the germline V gene. The CDR3 DNA reads TGTGCCAGCAGCCACGGTGGAGCGGGTGAGTACCGAGAGACCGAGTACTTC. It codes for CASSHGGAGEYRETEYF.

To note about this clonotype: Here the CDR3 omits its conserved ending phenylalanine or tryptophan, so a read error is the likely source. The DNA is left out, because the CDR3 cannot be placed on it with certainty; the CDR3 is given as TCRdb lists it. This sequence joins TRBV4-1 and TRBJ1-4; the table's D call TRBD1 went unverified against the DNA. Germline lookup yields CDR1 MGHRA and CDR2 YSYEKL. With termini counted, the CDR3 has 16 amino acids. The CDR3 sequence is CASSPLTGTGNEKLSL.

Note on this clonotype: One end of the junction varies from germline; a read error may be responsible. The gene calls are TRBV28 and TRBJ2-7; D gene unclear. The CDR3 has 17 residues. Germline assignment: CDR1 MDHEN and CDR2 SYDVKM. The CDR3 sequence is CANSLPLDGWYSHEQYF. The DNA of the CDR3 is TGTGCCAACAGCCTCCCCTTGGACGGATGGTACTCCCACGAGCAGTACTTC.